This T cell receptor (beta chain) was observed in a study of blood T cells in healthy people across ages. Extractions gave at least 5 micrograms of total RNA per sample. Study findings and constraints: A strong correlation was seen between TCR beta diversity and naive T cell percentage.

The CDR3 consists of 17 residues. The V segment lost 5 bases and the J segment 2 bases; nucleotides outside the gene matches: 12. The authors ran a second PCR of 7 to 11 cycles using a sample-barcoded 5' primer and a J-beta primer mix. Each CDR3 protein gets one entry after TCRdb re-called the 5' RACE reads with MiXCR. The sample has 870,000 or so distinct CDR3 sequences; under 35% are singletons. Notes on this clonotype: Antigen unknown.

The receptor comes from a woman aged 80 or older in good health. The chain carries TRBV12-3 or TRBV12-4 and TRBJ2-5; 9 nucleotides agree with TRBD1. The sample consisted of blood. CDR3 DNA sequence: TGTGCCAGCAGTCCCGGCTTTTGGACAGGGGATCAAGAGACCCAGTACTTC. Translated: CASSPGFWTGDQETQYF.